These 4 T cell receptor beta chains came from one sample sequenced in a study of cytomegalovirus exposure and HLA in healthy donors. The PCR ran on 60 Vbeta and 13 Jbeta primers. Data came from immunoSEQ multiplex PCR; TCRdb stores just in-frame clones and leaves some out. The sample lists fewer than 250,000 clones, roughly 85% occurring once. Sequenced input: PBMCs. These receptors all stem from a male donor in good health and CMV-seronegative.

The chain uses TRBV7-9 and TRBJ2-7, with a tentative D call TRBD2 (5 bases). The CDR3 runs 14 residues. Looked up from germline, CDR1 is SEHNR and CDR2 is FQNEAQ (reference sequence). Between the trimmed V and J ends, which lost 3 bases and 0 bases, there was a span of 9 bases. The CDR3 DNA reads TGTGCCAGCAGCTTGGACTTAAGCTCCTACGAGCAGTACTTC. This codes for CASSLDLSSYEQYF.

The chain employs TRBV7-9 and TRBJ1-3; D ambiguous. The CDR3 is made up of 17 amino acids. The V end was cut by 4 bases, the J end by 0 bases, with 16 bases between. Germline values: CDR1 SEHNR, CDR2 FQNEAQ (reference sequence). The CDR3 DNA reads as TGTGCCAGCAGCTGGAGGGTAGAAGGTAGCTCTGGAAACACCATATATTTT. It codes for CASSWRVEGSSGNTIYF.

The rearrangement links TRBV19 to TRBJ2-2; 8 bases agree with TRBD1. Germline loops: CDR1 LNHDA, CDR2 SQIVND (reference sequence). After removal of 6 bases from V and 3 bases from J, the junction contained 6 bases not matched to a gene. This CDR3 is built from 15 residues. The CDR3 spells CASSSGQGYTGELFF. The CDR3, as DNA: TGTGCCAGTAGCTCCGGACAGGGTTACACCGGGGAGCTGTTTTTT.

The rearrangement joins TRBV28 to TRBJ2-7, with 9 bases fitting TRBD1. CDR3 length: 14 residues. V trimming: 6 bases; J trimming: 5 bases; junction bases outside the gene matches: 8. Germline CDR1 is MDHEN and CDR2 is SYDVKM. CDR3 region: CASRGQGSPHEQYF. For the CDR3, the DNA is TGTGCCAGCAGAGGACAGGGGTCGCCTCACGAGCAGTACTTC.